This T cell receptor beta chain was observed in a study of shared clonotypes between healthy human individuals. As for the study in general: Three CD4 naive, three CD4 memory, two CD8 naive and one CD8 memory plate were used per donor.

The V gene end was trimmed by 0 bases and the J gene end by 5 bases; junction bases not matched to a gene: 17. The CDR3 runs 19 residues. CDR1 is KGHSY and CDR2 is FQNENV in the germline V gene. CD45RO-negative, CCR7-positively selected cells formed the naive CD8 fraction, excluding terminally differentiated effector memory CD45RA+ cells. Findings of the study overall: Relative to their counterparts shared across all four donors, non-shared clonotypes exhibited diminished generation probabilities. Incompleteness in sorted-subset sequencing, despite large depth, was shown by rarefaction. Roughly 5% of naive CD4 clonotypes were common to four donors.

This table comes from immunoSEQ multiplex PCR, and its TCRdb copy is limited to in-frame clones, with some not included. The sample has 550,000 to 750,000 clones, roughly 95% seen once. With respect to this clone: Its antigen is unidentified.

This TCR was sampled from a woman aged 30 to 39 in good health. This chain joins TRBV16 and TRBJ2-5; 8 nucleotides align to TRBD1. The sequencing sample was made of naive CD8+ T cells sorted from blood. The CDR3 region is CASSQSVAAQGGTTETQYF. The CDR3 DNA is TGTGCCAGCAGCCAATCGGTCGCGGCACAGGGGGGCACAACGGAGACCCAGTACTTC.